This T cell receptor (beta chain) was recorded in a study of early T cells in non-severe SARS-CoV-2 infection. On the study more broadly: Sequenced bulk RNA came from whole blood that was unsorted, and chains were unpaired. General study points: VDJdb matching, biased toward anti-spike CD8 responses, missed private and CD4 specificities.

Each single cDNA molecule received a unique molecular identifier. TCRdb re-derived calls from the 5' RACE reads in MiXCR, one entry per CDR3 protein. The data hold roughly 52,000 distinct CDR3 sequences, with around 6.5% observed a single time. This clonotype was counted at least ten times. The antigen remains undetermined. The ends lost 5 bases at V and 5 bases at J; junction bases unmatched: 9. CDR3 length: 15 residues. Germline V gene lookup returns CDR1 SGHTA and CDR2 FQGNSA. The sequence was collected from an adult who was a healthcare worker with PCR-confirmed SARS-CoV-2 infection or an uninfected control (not recorded which). The chain links TRBV7-2 to TRBJ2-3; TRBD2 agrees at 8 bases. This specimen was whole blood, taken at baseline. Here the CDR3 DNA reads TGTGCCAGCAGCCCCTCGGGGGGGTTGGGAGATACGCAGTATTTT. It codes for CASSPSGGLGDTQYF.